The present entry profiles one T cell receptor (beta chain) with its context. Its antigen remains unidentified. The study ran its PCR with 60 Vbeta and 13 Jbeta primers. Repertoires were generated with immunoSEQ multiplex PCR, while TCRdb's copy carries only in-frame clones and drops some. The repertoire holds some 180,000 clones, with under 80% as singletons. The data were taken from a study of cytomegalovirus exposure and HLA in healthy donors. Findings and caveats of the study: Earlier findings revealed that most TCR beta V segments proved productive either about 87% or about 30% of the time.

Trimming took off 1 base at V and 1 base at J, with 13 bases between the two ends. CDR3 length equals 16 residues. The germline V gene has CDR1 SGDLS and CDR2 YYNGEE. The clonotype comes from a woman in her 30s in good health and CMV-seropositive. This chain connects TRBV9 to TRBJ2-3; D is unclear. The material sequenced was PBMCs. DNA for the CDR3: TGTGCCAGCAGCGTAACACCGCATGTGGGCACAGATACGCAGTATTTT. Amino acids: CASSVTPHVGTDTQYF.